This TCR beta chain stems from a study of identical twins. Study-level findings and limits: Invariant MAIT and iNKT cells could partly confound zero-insertion analyses. Out-of-frame alpha sequences shared between twins exhibited an excess of low generation probability.

For this clonotype: Its antigen is currently unknown.

The CDR3 consists of 14 residues. V was pared by 6 bases and J by 1 base, with 10 bases between. A universal primer site arose from template switching, and cDNA bore unique molecular identifiers. Each CDR3 protein gets one entry after TCRdb re-called the 5' RACE reads with MiXCR. The table has 1.5 million to 2 million distinct CDR3 sequences, less than 35% seen once; the top ten hold 0.27%. Sequencing was done on a sample of cord blood. This receptor was identified in a newborn girl in good health. The chain combines TRBV12-3 or TRBV12-4 with TRBJ1-5; D might be TRBD1 (5 bases). The CDR3, as DNA: TGTGCCAGCAGGGGGTGGGGGAGCAATCAGCCCCAGCATTTT. Residues: CASRGWGSNQPQHF.